This T cell receptor (beta chain) was found in a study of CD8+ T cells in alopecia areata. This clone came up a few times. Sequencing templates came from extracted RNA that was reverse transcribed into cDNA. Using immunoSEQ multiplex PCR, the repertoire was profiled, and TCRdb retains in-frame clones only, with some absent. The sample lists about 250,000 clones, roughly 69% seen once, with 0.95% to 1.5% in the top ten. This CDR3 has 13 amino acids. CDR1 GTSNPN and CDR2 SVGIG come from the germline V gene (reference sequence). V dropped 7 bases and J dropped 4 bases, with 16 bases sitting between them.

V is TRBV30 and J is TRBJ1-1, with D hard to call. Sequenced material: CD4+ T cells sorted from blood, taken at week 0. The clonotype was recovered from a human donor with alopecia areata. CDR3 in DNA: TGTGCCTCTCCCCGTGGGAAGGGCACTGAAGCTTTCTTT. Protein: CASPRGKGTEAFF.